Below, 28 T cell receptor beta chains from the same sample are listed, as sequenced in a study of beta chain features in type 1 diabetes. The whole isolated RNA underwent reverse transcription, so sequencing captured expressed TCRB transcripts. Data came from immunoSEQ multiplex PCR; TCRdb stores just in-frame clones and leaves some out. This sample has hundreds of thousands of clones, with approximately 28% found just once. The sequenced sample consisted of naive CD4+ T cells from blood. These receptors all stem from a man aged 18-30 years in good health.

In DNA form, the CDR3 reads TGCGCCAGCAGCCAAGATTCTGGGACAGGGCTGTTCTACGAGCAGTACTTC. This gives the protein CASSQDSGTGLFYEQYF. J is TRBJ2-7 and V is TRBV4-3; 9 bases fit TRBD1. Germline assignment: CDR1 LGHNA and CDR2 YSLEER. The CDR3 has 17 amino acids. V gave up 0 bases and J gave up 3 bases; unmatched junction bases: 9.

The chain carries TRBV29-1 and TRBJ1-2; D not certain. The germline CDR1 and CDR2 sequences are SQVTM and ANQGSEA. The CDR3 spans 11 residues. Deletions cut 3 bases from V and 7 bases from J, with 9 bases between. The CDR3, as DNA: TGCAGCGTTGAGGTGTTTGGTGGCTACACCTTC. Translating gives CSVEVFGGYTF.

In nucleotides, the CDR3 is TGCAGCGTTGAACCGACGAGCGTGTTGAACACTGAAGCTTTCTTT. Protein product: CSVEPTSVLNTEAFF. The rearrangement uses TRBV29-1 and TRBJ1-1, with D unresolved. The CDR3 covers 15 residues. CDR1 and CDR2 (germline): SQVTM, ANQGSEA. The germline V and J ends were trimmed by 2 bases and 0 bases, with 13 bases remaining between them.

In this sample, this clone turned up a few times. The chain has TRBV9 and TRBJ2-6; D unresolved. The V end lost 0 bases, the J end lost 4 bases, and 8 bases lay between the germline ends. CDR1 is SGDLS, CDR2 YYNGEE, per germline. The CDR3 runs to 15 residues. The CDR3 bases are TGTGCCAGCAGCGTAGCAGGTCACGGGGCCAACGTCCTGACTTTC. This encodes CASSVAGHGANVLTF.

This clone has a handful of counts. The J gene is TRBJ2-1, the V gene TRBV6-6; 8 bases align to TRBD1. V trimming: 6 bases; J trimming: 7 bases; junction bases outside the gene matches: 5. The CDR3 totals 13 residues. Germline values: CDR1 MNHNY, CDR2 SVGAGI (reference sequence). CDR3 sequence: CASRRTGKNEQFF. The CDR3 bases are TGTGCCAGCAGAAGGACAGGGAAGAATGAGCAGTTCTTC.

The sample holds one count of this clone. The V gene is TRBV30, the J gene TRBJ2-1, with D hard to call. Germline loops: CDR1 GTSNPN, CDR2 SVGIG (reference sequence). With 1 base removed from V and 7 bases from J, the gap between germline ends came to 8 bases. The CDR3 contains 12 residues. The CDR3 DNA follows: TGTGCCTGGAGTGGACCTAGGAATGAGCAGTTCTTC. The encoded protein is CAWSGPRNEQFF.

Turning to this clone: At the DNA level, this CDR3 is encoded by other sequences in the same sample as well. The V and J genes are TRBV30 and TRBJ1-5; 9 nucleotides agree with TRBD1. CDR3 size: 13 residues. V lost 2 bases to trimming and J lost 6 bases; unmatched junction nucleotides: 2. Germline V gives CDR1 GTSNPN, CDR2 SVGIG (reference sequence). In nucleotides, the CDR3 is TGTGCCTGGAGTCGACAGGGGGGTCAGCCCCAGCATTTT. As protein: CAWSRQGGQPQHF.

CDR3 nucleotide sequence: TGCGCCAGCAGCTTGGAAGGGCCCTTCTACAATGAGCAGTTCTTC. This codes for CASSLEGPFYNEQFF. This chain links TRBV5-1 with TRBJ2-1; D gene uncertain. The CDR3 runs to 15 residues. V lost 0 bases and J 3 bases, leaving 10 bases between the germline ends. Germline CDR1 reads SGHRS; CDR2 reads YFSETQ.

The rearrangement uses TRBV30 and TRBJ2-7; no clear D gene. Deletions cut 1 base from V and 0 bases from J, with 7 bases between. The CDR3 is 13 amino acids. The germline V gene encodes CDR1 GTSNPN and CDR2 SVGIG (reference sequence). The DNA of the CDR3 is TGTGCCTGGAGTGCGCGCAGCTCCTACGAGCAGTACTTC. Encoded protein: CAWSARSSYEQYF.

This clone was counted a few times. The chain recombines TRBV13 with TRBJ2-1; D tentatively reads TRBD1 or TRBD2 (5 bases each). Germline V gene sequence: CDR1 PRHDT, CDR2 FYEKMQ (reference sequence). The ends were cut back, 4 bases at V and 2 bases at J, with 12 bases in the middle. The CDR3 loop spans 15 amino acids. CDR3 residues: CASSSPGPAYNEQFF. The CDR3, as DNA: TGTGCCAGCAGCTCCCCGGGGCCCGCCTACAATGAGCAGTTCTTC.

The chain employs TRBV30 and TRBJ1-2; the D is unclear. CDR1 is GTSNPN and CDR2 is SVGIG in the germline V gene (reference sequence). The CDR3 covers 14 residues. Trimming stripped 0 bases from V and 4 bases from J, with 12 bases between. CDR3 sequence: CAWSVPRLRYGYTF. The CDR3 bases are TGTGCCTGGAGTGTACCCAGACTCCGCTATGGCTACACCTTC.

This clone was counted a few times. The chain recombines TRBV29-1 with TRBJ2-7, with 10 bases identical to TRBD2. J was trimmed by 2 bases and V by 2 bases; bases with no gene match: 3. Germline V gene sequence: CDR1 SQVTM, CDR2 ANQGSEA. There are 14 residues in the CDR3. The CDR3 DNA reads as TGCAGCGTTGAAAGGCTAGCGGGAGCCTACGAGCAGTACTTC. The encoded protein is CSVERLAGAYEQYF.

The gene calls are TRBV7-6 and TRBJ2-3; 13 bases line up with TRBD2. The trim removed 3 bases at V and 3 bases at J, leaving 3 bases unmatched. The CDR3 length is 16 residues. Germline V gene data show CDR1 as SGHVS and CDR2 as FNYEAQ. As DNA, the CDR3 is TGTGCCAGCAGCTTTACTAGCGGGAGGGCGACAGATACGCAGTATTTT. It translates to CASSFTSGRATDTQYF.

This clone occurred a few times. The chain recombines TRBV30 with TRBJ2-1, with 7 bases aligning to TRBD2. The germline V gene has CDR1 GTSNPN and CDR2 SVGIG (reference sequence). The CDR3 runs 14 residues. Trimming took 4 bases from V and 4 from J; bases not matched to a gene: 7. Here the CDR3 DNA reads TGTGCCTGGAAGCTGGGAGGGACTTACAATGAGCAGTTCTTC. Translating it yields CAWKLGGTYNEQFF.

The sample holds a few counts of this clone. The limits of the CDR3 on the DNA are not certain, so only TCRdb's listed CDR3 is given. V is TRBV7-2 and J is TRBJ2-7; the table's TRBD2 call for D was not verified on the DNA. Including both end residues, the CDR3 is 16 amino acids long. CDR1 and CDR2 (germline): SGHTA, FQGNSA. The CDR3: CASSRRAGTRGHEQYF.

This clone was seen more than once but under ten times. The V gene is TRBV5-1, the J gene TRBJ1-2, with TRBD1 matching over 7 bases. CDR3 length: 13 amino acids. Germline loops: CDR1 SGHRS, CDR2 YFSETQ. Unmatched junction bases numbered 11, after V lost 7 bases and J lost 8 bases. CDR3 amino acids: CASRQGGAEGYTF. The DNA for the CDR3 is TGCGCCAGCCGACAGGGCGGGGCTGAAGGCTACACCTTC.

This chain uses TRBV4-3 with TRBJ2-7; D unclear. V dropped 0 bases and J dropped 3 bases, with 12 bases sitting between them. The CDR3 consists of 15 residues. Per germline, CDR1 LGHNA and CDR2 YSLEER. The CDR3 here is CASSQDRRTDYEQYF. The DNA of the CDR3 is TGCGCCAGCAGCCAAGATAGGCGGACGGACTACGAGCAGTACTTC.

This clone was observed a few times. The chain is built from TRBV25-1 and TRBJ1-5; perhaps TRBD1 as D (6 bases). The CDR3 is made up of 14 amino acids. Germline CDR1 MGHDK, CDR2 SYGVNS. Between the trimmed V and J ends, which lost 1 base and 9 bases, there was a span of 13 bases. CDR3 DNA sequence: TGTGCCAGCAGTGAATCCAGGGGCAGTTGGCCCCAGCATTTT. This codes for CASSESRGSWPQHF.

V gene TRBV30 combines with J gene TRBJ1-5, with D possibly TRBD1 on 5 matching bases. In germline, CDR1 is GTSNPN, CDR2 SVGIG (reference sequence). The CDR3 is 13 residues long. Trimming left V 5 bases short and J 4 bases short, with 12 bases between. The CDR3 nucleotides read TGTGCCTGGGGGGACGTCGGAAATCAGCCCCAGCATTTT. It encodes CAWGDVGNQPQHF.

J is TRBJ2-1 and V is TRBV7-2; 7 nucleotides align to TRBD1. From germline, CDR1 is SGHTA and CDR2 FQGNSA. V dropped 7 bases and J dropped 9; count of bases not matched to a gene: 6. The CDR3 is 12 amino acids. The CDR3 nucleotides are TGTGCCAGCACACAAACAGGGGCTGAGCAGTTCTTC. Protein: CASTQTGAEQFF.

This clone was seen more than once but under ten times. V gene TRBV7-9 combines with J gene TRBJ2-3; D unresolved. The CDR3 loop spans 15 amino acids. Per germline, CDR1 SEHNR and CDR2 FQNEAQ (reference sequence). Trimming stripped 3 bases from V and 2 bases from J, with 12 bases between. The CDR3 DNA follows: TGTGCCAGCAGCTTTGGACCCGTGGCCACAGATACGCAGTATTTT. Protein sequence: CASSFGPVATDTQYF.

Details on this clone: In the same sample, other DNA sequences code for this CDR3. V is TRBV5-1 and J is TRBJ2-5; 7 bases match TRBD1. Germline CDR1 is SGHRS and CDR2 is YFSETQ. V was pared by 0 bases and J by 3 bases, with 2 bases of the junction left unmatched. The length of the CDR3 is 14 residues. CDR3: CASSLAGTEETQYF. The CDR3 region has the DNA TGCGCCAGCAGCTTGGCCGGGACAGAAGAGACCCAGTACTTC.

This clone was picked up a small number of times. V is TRBV30 and J is TRBJ2-2; 10 nucleotides agree with TRBD2. Germline V gene sequence: CDR1 GTSNPN, CDR2 SVGIG (reference sequence). J lost 4 bases, V lost 2 bases, and 7 bases had no gene match. The CDR3 totals 16 residues. The CDR3 spells CAWSPSGRAITGELFF. The CDR3 nucleotides are TGTGCCTGGAGTCCCAGCGGGAGGGCCATCACCGGGGAGCTGTTTTTT. Looking up the rest from reference TRBV30 and TRBJ2-2 gives the full variable domain: SQTIHQWPATLVQPVGSPLSLECTVEGTSNPNLYWYRQAAGRGLQLLFYSVGIGQISSEVPQNLSASRPQDRQFILSSKKLLLSDSGFYLCAWSPSGRAITGELFFGEGSRLTVL.

This clone was observed a few times. The sample holds other DNA sequences that translate to the same CDR3. J is TRBJ2-5 and V is TRBV20-1; D is uncertain. This CDR3 is built from 10 residues. CDR1 is DFQATT and CDR2 is SNEGSKA in the germline V gene (reference sequence). V shed 3 bases and J shed 4 bases, with 3 bases lying between them. The CDR3 nucleotides are TGCAGTGCTAGCGTAGAGACCCAGTACTTC. This codes for CSASVETQYF.

The chain combines TRBV29-1 with TRBJ2-5; 10 bases match TRBD2. Germline CDR1 is SQVTM and CDR2 is ANQGSEA. CDR3 length: 15 residues. After removal of 4 bases from V and 5 bases from J, the junction contained 10 bases not matched to a gene. CDR3 DNA sequence: TGCAGCGTTGCTGATAGCGGGAGGCGTGGGGAGACCCAGTACTTC. It codes for CSVADSGRRGETQYF.

This clone has a handful of counts. V usage is TRBV7-6 and J usage is TRBJ2-1; no clear D. The germline CDR1 and CDR2 sequences are SGHVS and FNYEAQ. V lost 1 base and J 4 bases, leaving 14 bases between the germline ends. This CDR3 region has 16 residues. CDR3 amino acids: CASSLEQIGWYNEQFF. The CDR3, as DNA: TGTGCCAGCAGCTTAGAACAAATAGGCTGGTACAATGAGCAGTTCTTC.

The gene calls are TRBV4-3 and TRBJ2-7, with D maybe TRBD1 (6 bases). Germline-derived CDR1 and CDR2 are LGHNA and YSLEER. V was shortened by 0 bases and J by 5 bases, with 17 bases between the two germline ends. The CDR3 sequence is 16 residues long. The CDR3, as DNA: TGCGCCAGCAGCCAAGATCTGCAGGGGTGGGGTAACGAGCAGTACTTC. Residues: CASSQDLQGWGNEQYF.

A few counts support this clone. Other DNA variants within this sample encode the same CDR3. This chain uses TRBV27 with TRBJ2-7; possibly TRBD1 for D (5 bases). CDR1 is MNHEY, CDR2 SMNVEV, per germline (reference sequence). The CDR3 length is 14 residues. Trimming removed 2 bases at V and 2 bases at J, with 10 bases between. The CDR3 sequence is CASSLRAGPYEQYF. In nucleotides, the CDR3 is TGTGCCAGCAGTTTAAGGGCAGGGCCCTACGAGCAGTACTTC.